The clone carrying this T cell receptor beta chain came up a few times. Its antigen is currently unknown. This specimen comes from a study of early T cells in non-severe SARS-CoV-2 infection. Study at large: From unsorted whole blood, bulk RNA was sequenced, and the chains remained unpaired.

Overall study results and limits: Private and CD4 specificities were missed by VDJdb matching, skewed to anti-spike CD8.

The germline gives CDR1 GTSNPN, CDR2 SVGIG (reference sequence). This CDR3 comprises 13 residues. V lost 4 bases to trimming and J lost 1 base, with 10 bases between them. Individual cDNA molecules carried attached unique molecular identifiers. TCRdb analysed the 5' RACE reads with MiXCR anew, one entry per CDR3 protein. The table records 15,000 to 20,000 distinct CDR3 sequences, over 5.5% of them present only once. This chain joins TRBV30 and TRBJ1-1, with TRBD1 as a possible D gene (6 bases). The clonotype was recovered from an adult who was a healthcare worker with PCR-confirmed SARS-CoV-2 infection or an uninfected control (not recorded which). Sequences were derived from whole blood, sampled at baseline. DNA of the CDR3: TGTGCCTGGATCCTGGACAGGAACACTGAAGCTTTCTTT. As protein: CAWILDRNTEAFF.